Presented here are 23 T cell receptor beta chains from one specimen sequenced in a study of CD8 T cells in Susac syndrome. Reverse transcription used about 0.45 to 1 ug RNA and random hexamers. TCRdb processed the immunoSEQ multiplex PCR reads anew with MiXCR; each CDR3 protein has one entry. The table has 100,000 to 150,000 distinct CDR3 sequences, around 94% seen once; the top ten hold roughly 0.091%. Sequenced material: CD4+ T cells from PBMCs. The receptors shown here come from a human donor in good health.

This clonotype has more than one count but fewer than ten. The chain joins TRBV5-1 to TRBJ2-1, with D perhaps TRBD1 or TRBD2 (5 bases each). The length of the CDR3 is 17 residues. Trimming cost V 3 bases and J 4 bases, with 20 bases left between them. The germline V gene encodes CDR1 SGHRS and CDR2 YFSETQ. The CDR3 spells CASSSKPEGLGYNEQFF. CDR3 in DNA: TGCGCCAGCAGCTCTAAGCCCGAGGGGCTGGGGTACAATGAGCAGTTCTTC. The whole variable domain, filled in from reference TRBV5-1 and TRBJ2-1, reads KAGVTQTPRYLIKTRGQQVTLSCSPISGHRSVSWYQQTPGQGLQFLFEYFSETQRNKGNFPGRFSGRQFSNSRSEMNVSTLELGDSALYLCASSSKPEGLGYNEQFFGPGTRLTVL.

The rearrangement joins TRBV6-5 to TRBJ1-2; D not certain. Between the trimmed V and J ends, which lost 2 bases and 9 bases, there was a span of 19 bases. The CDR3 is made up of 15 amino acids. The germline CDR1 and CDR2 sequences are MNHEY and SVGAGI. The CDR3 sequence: CASSYADGPSGSYTF. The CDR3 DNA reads TGTGCCAGCAGTTACGCGGACGGACCCTCGGGTAGCTACACCTTC.

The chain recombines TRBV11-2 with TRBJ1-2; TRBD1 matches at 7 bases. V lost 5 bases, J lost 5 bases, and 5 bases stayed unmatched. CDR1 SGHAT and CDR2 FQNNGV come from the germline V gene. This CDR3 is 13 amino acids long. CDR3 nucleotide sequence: TGTGCCAGCAGCCAGGGACAGACTTATGGCTACACCTTC. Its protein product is CASSQGQTYGYTF.

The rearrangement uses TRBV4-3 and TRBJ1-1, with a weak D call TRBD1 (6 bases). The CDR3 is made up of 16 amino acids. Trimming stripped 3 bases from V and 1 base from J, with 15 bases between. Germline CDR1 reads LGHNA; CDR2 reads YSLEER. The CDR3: CASSQGPGQPNTEAFF. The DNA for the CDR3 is TGCGCCAGCAGCCAGGGTCCCGGACAGCCGAACACTGAAGCTTTCTTT.

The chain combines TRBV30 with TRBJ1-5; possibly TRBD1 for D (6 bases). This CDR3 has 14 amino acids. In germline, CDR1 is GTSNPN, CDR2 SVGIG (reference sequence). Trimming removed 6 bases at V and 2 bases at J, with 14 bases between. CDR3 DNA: TGTGCCTGCCAAGGGGGAGGCGGCAATCAGCCCCAGCATTTT. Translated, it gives CACQGGGGNQPQHF.

The CDR3 DNA reads as TGTGCCACCAGCCCCGGACAGGGGAACTACGAGCAGTACTTC. It translates to CATSPGQGNYEQYF. The J gene is TRBJ2-7, the V gene TRBV24-1; 9 positions agree with TRBD1. Looked up from germline, CDR1 is KGHDR and CDR2 is SFDVKD. V dropped 7 bases and J dropped 3; count of bases not matched to a gene: 6. This CDR3 has 14 amino acids.

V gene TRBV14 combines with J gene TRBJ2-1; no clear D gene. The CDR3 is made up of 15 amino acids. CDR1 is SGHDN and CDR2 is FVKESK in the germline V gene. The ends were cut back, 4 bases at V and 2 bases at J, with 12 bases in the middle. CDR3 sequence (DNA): TGTGCCAGCAGCCCAGTTATCGGGCCCTACAATGAGCAGTTCTTC. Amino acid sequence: CASSPVIGPYNEQFF.

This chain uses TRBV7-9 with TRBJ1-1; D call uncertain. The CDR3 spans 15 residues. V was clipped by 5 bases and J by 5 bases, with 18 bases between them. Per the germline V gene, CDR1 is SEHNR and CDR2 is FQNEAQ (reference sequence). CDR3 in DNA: TGTGCCAGCAGCCGAGTCTCGGGGTGGGATACTGAAGCTTTCTTT. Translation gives CASSRVSGWDTEAFF.

This CDR3 is CASSGLQGFGYGYTF. DNA of the CDR3: TGTGCCAGCAGTGGATTACAGGGGTTCGGCTATGGCTACACCTTC. The chain couples TRBV2 to TRBJ1-2; 7 bases are a match to TRBD1. The CDR3 totals 15 residues. Germline V gene lookup returns CDR1 SNHLY and CDR2 FYNNEI. V lost 4 bases and J lost 4; bases outside the gene matches: 9.

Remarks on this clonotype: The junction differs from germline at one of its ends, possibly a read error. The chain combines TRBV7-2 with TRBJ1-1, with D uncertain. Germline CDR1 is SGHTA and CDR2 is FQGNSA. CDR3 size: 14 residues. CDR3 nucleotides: TGTGCCAGCAGCCTAGCAAGAGCCCCCACTGAAGCTTTCTTT. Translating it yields CASSLARAPTEAFF.

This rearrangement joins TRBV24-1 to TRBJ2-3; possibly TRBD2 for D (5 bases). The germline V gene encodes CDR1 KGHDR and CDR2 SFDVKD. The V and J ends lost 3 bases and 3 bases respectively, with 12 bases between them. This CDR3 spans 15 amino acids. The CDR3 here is CATSDREGPTDTQYF. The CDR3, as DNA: TGTGCCACCAGTGATAGAGAGGGCCCTACAGATACGCAGTATTTT.

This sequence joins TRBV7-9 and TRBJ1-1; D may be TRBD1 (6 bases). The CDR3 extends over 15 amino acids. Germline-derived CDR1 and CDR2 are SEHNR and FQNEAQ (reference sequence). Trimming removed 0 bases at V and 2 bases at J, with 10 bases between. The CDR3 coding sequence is TGTGCCAGCAGCTTAGCGGGGGGCGACAACACTGAAGCTTTCTTT. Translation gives CASSLAGGDNTEAFF. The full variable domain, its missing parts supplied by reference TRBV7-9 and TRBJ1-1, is DTGVSQNPRHKITKRGQNVTFRCDPISEHNRLYWYRQTLGQGPEFLTYFQNEAQLEKSRLLSDRFSAERPKGSFSTLEIQRTEQGDSAMYLCASSLAGGDNTEAFFGQGTRLTVV.

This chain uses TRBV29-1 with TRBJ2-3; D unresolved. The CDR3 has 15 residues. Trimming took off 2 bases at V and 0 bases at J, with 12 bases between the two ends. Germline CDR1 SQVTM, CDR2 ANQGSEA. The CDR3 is CSVEMAWVSTDTQYF. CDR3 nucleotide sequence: TGCAGCGTTGAAATGGCGTGGGTTAGCACAGATACGCAGTATTTT.

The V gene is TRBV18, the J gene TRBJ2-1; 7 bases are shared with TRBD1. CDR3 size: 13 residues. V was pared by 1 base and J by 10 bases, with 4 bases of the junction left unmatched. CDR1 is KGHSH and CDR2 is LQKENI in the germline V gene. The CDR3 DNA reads TGTGCCAGCTCACCACAGGGGGCATGGGAGCAGTTCTTC. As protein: CASSPQGAWEQFF. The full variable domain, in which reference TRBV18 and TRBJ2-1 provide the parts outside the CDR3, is NAGVMQNPRHLVRRRGQEARLRCSPMKGHSHVYWYRQLPEEGLKFMVYLQKENIIDESGMPKERFSAEFPKEGPSILRIQQVVRGDSAAYFCASSPQGAWEQFFGPGTRLTVL.

The CDR3 DNA reads as TGTGCCAGCAGCAAAGGACTAGGACCATCCTACGAGCAGTACTTC. Its translation is CASSKGLGPSYEQYF. This sequence joins TRBV5-4 and TRBJ2-7, with TRBD2 matching over 7 bases. CDR3 length equals 15 residues. The germline V gene encodes CDR1 SGHNT and CDR2 YYREEE (reference sequence). J was trimmed by 1 base and V by 4 bases; bases with no gene match: 8.

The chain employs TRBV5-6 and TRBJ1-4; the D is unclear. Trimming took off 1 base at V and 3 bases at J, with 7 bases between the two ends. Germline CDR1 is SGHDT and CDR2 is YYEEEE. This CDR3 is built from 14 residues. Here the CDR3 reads CASSLSQPNEKLFF. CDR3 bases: TGTGCCAGCAGCTTGAGTCAGCCTAATGAAAAACTGTTTTTT.

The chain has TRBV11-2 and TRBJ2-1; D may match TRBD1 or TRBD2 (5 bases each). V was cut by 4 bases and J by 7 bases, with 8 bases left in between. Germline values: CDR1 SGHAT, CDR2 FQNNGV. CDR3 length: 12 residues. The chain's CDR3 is CASSSWGNEQFF. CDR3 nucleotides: TGTGCCAGCAGCTCCTGGGGGAATGAGCAGTTCTTC.

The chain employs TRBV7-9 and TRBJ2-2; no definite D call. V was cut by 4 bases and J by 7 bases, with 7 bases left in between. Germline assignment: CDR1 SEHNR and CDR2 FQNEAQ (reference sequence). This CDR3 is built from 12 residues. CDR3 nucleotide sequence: TGTGCCAGCAGCTCCCTCGGCGGGGAGCTGTTTTTT. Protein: CASSSLGGELFF. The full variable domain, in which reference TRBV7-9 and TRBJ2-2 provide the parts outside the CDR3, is DTGVSQNPRHKITKRGQNVTFRCDPISEHNRLYWYRQTLGQGPEFLTYFQNEAQLEKSRLLSDRFSAERPKGSFSTLEIQRTEQGDSAMYLCASSSLGGELFFGEGSRLTVL.

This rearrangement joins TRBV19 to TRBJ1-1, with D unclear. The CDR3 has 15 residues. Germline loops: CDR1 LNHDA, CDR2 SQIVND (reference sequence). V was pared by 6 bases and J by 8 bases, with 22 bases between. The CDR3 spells CASRALDGYSGEAFF. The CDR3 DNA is TGTGCCAGTAGGGCCCTGGACGGTTACTCGGGGGAAGCTTTCTTT.

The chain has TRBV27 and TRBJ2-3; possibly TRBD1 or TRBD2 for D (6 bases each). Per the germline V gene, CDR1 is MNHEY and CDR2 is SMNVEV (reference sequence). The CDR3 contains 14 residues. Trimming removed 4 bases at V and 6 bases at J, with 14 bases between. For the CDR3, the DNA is TGTGCCAGCAGTTGGGGGGCGTACTCCGATACGCAGTATTTT. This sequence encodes CASSWGAYSDTQYF.

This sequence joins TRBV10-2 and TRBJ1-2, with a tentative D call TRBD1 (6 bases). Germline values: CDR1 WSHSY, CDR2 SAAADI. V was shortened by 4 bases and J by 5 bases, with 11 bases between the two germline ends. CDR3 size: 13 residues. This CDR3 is CASSVAGDYGYTF. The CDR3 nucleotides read TGCGCCAGCAGTGTGGCAGGGGATTATGGCTACACCTTC.

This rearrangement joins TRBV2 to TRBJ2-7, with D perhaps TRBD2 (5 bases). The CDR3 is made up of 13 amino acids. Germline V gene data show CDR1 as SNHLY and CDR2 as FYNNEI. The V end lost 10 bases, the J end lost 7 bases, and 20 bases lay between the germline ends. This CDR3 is CATQPVRPGEQYF. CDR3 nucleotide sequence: TGTGCCACCCAGCCCGTACGCCCGGGGGAGCAGTACTTC.

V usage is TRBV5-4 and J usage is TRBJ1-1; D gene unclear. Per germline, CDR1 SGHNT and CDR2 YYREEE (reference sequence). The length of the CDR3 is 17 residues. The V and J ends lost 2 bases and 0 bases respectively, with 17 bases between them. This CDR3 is CASSLNLGRAMNTEAFF. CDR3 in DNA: TGTGCCAGCAGCTTAAACCTAGGGAGAGCCATGAACACTGAAGCTTTCTTT. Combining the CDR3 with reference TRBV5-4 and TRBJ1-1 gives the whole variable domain ETGVTQSPTHLIKTRGQQVTLRCSSQSGHNTVSWYQQALGQGPQFIFQYYREEENGRGNFPPRFSGLQFPNYSSELNVNALELDDSALYLCASSLNLGRAMNTEAFFGQGTRLTVV.